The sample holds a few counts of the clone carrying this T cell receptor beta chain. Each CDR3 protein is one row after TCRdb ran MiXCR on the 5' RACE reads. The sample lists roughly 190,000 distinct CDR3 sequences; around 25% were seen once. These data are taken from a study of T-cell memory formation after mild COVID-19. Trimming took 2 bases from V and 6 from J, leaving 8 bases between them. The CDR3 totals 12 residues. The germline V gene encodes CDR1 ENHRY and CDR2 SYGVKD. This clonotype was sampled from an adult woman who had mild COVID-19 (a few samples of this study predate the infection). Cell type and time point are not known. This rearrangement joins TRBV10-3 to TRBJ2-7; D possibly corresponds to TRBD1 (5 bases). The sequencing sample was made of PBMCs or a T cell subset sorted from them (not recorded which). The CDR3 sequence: CAISEPTGEQYF. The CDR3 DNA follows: TGTGCCATCAGTGAGCCCACAGGCGAGCAGTACTTC.